Reported below is one T cell receptor beta chain. This sample is drawn from a study of blood T cell repertoires in COVID-19. The CDR3 sequence is 14 residues long. With 10 bases clipped from V and 8 bases from J, the junction kept 12 bases outside the gene matches. Germline V gene lookup returns CDR1 MDHEN and CDR2 SYDVKM. Per the authors' pipeline: It was from reference gene primer amplification that nucleated cell counts were estimated. TCRdb keeps only in-frame clones here, not all; method: immunoSEQ multiplex PCR. That table supplies the V and J calls and clone size; D and trimming were determined from the DNA. The table has about 380,000 clones, more than 75% seen once.

The sequence was obtained from a human donor with acute or convalescent COVID-19. The donor label of this sample is uncertain. The sequenced sample was peripheral blood. The chain couples TRBV28 to TRBJ2-3; TRBD1 aligns across 10 bases. CDR3 DNA sequence: TGTGCCATATCGGGACAGGGGAGCTTAGTTACGCAGTATTTT. It encodes CAISGQGSLVTQYF.